Reported below is one TCR beta chain. As handled by the study authors: Amplification from reference gene primers served as the basis for estimated nucleated cell counts. Assay used: immunoSEQ multiplex PCR; TCRdb lists only in-frame clones, some missing. V and J calls plus clone size are reproduced from that table; the DNA served to infer D and trimming. The table has some 88,000 clones, 85% seen once. The V and J ends lost 3 bases and 6 bases respectively, with 17 bases between them. The CDR3 loop spans 16 amino acids. In germline, CDR1 is KGHSH, CDR2 LQKENI. This record comes from a study of blood T cell repertoires in COVID-19. Study as a whole: Collection of acute and convalescent COVID-19 samples took place in the United States, Italy and Spain. PBMCs, B-cell-depleted T cells, or T cells provided the cDNA or gDNA that made up the material.

Sample: peripheral blood. The receptor was derived from a man in his fifties or sixties with acute or convalescent COVID-19. This chain uses TRBV18 with TRBJ2-2; tentatively, D is TRBD2 (6 bases). The CDR3 here is CASSPTREKGSGELFF. CDR3 DNA sequence: TGTGCCAGCTCACCCACACGGGAGAAAGGTTCCGGGGAGCTGTTTTTT.